This T cell receptor beta chain was sequenced in a study of blood T cell repertoires in COVID-19. Authors' methods: Scientists estimated how many nucleated cells there were by amplifying reference gene primers. Assay used: immunoSEQ multiplex PCR; TCRdb lists only in-frame clones, some missing. The DNA gave D and trimming, while V, J and clone size come from that table. The sample carries a few hundred thousand clones, roughly 90% recorded once. The V gene end was trimmed by 7 bases and the J gene end by 6 bases; junction bases not matched to a gene: 15. The CDR3 spans 16 residues. Germline V gene lookup returns CDR1 LNHDA and CDR2 SQIVND (reference sequence). Living in 24 US areas, the participants were between roughly 18 and 90 years of age. Participants reported their clinical history, and cohort assignment relied on those reports. Recovery among Cohort 3 donors was established by two negative PCRs, clearance, or symptom resolution.

The TCR originated in a woman aged 25 to 39 who had recovered from COVID-19. The chain recombines TRBV19 with TRBJ2-1; TRBD1 matches at 7 bases. Source material: PBMCs or T cells enriched from blood (not recorded which). The CDR3 region is CASTVRDRARPNEQFF. The CDR3 nucleotides are TGTGCCAGTACCGTCCGTGACAGGGCTCGACCCAATGAGCAGTTCTTC.